This T cell receptor (beta chain) was obtained from a study of blood T cell repertoires in COVID-19. By proportion, this clone is medium-sized (0.01 to 0.1%). As originally analysed: Reference gene primers were amplified, and this amplification served to estimate nucleated cell counts. Sequencing used immunoSEQ multiplex PCR; TCRdb keeps in-frame clones, though not all of them. The DNA was the basis for D and trimming; V, J and clone size are from that table. The sample includes approximately 200,000 clones, around 83% seen only once; the top ten take 6% to 9.5%. The CDR3 covers 14 residues. Germline lookup yields CDR1 SNHLY and CDR2 FYNNEI. V lost 0 bases to trimming and J lost 5 bases, with 7 bases between them.

The receptor was derived from a woman aged 50 to 65 with acute or convalescent COVID-19. The genes are TRBV2 and TRBJ2-2; D uncertain. Sequencing was performed on peripheral blood. CDR3 protein: CASSEAVETGELFF. The CDR3 DNA reads TGTGCCAGCAGTGAAGCGGTAGAAACCGGGGAGCTGTTTTTT.